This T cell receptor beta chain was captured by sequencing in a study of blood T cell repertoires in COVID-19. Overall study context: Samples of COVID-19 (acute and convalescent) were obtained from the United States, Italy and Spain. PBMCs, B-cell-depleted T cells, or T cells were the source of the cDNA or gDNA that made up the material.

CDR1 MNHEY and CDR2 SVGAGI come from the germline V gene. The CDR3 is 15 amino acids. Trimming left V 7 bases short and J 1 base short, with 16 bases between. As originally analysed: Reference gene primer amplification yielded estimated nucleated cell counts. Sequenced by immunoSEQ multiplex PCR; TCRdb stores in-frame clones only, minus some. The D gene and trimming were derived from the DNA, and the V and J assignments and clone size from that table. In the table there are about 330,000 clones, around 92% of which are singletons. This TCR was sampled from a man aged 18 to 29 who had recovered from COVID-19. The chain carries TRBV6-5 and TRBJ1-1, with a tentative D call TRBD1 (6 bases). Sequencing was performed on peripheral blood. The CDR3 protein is CASNFQGTANTEAFF. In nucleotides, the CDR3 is TGTGCCAGCAACTTTCAGGGGACCGCGAACACTGAAGCTTTCTTT.